The text below deals with one T cell receptor beta chain. The antigen remains undetermined. These data belong to a study of cytomegalovirus exposure and HLA in healthy donors. Study summary: The approximately 690 first-cohort repertoires and the 120 or so validation repertoires shared the same platform, a later analysis reported. Study findings and constraints: A few of the chains that were CMV-associated were confirmed in vitro to be specific for CMV antigens. The investigators catalogued 150 to 200 TCR beta chains as cytomegalovirus-associated.

Generated by immunoSEQ multiplex PCR, the TCRdb table keeps only in-frame clones and is missing some. The sample holds approximately 88,000 clones; 96% are singletons and the top ten take 1.3%. The CDR3 has 17 amino acids. Germline values: CDR1 LGHNA, CDR2 YNFKEQ. V was pared by 2 bases and J by 4 bases, with 17 bases between. The J gene is TRBJ1-4, the V gene TRBV4-2; D is possibly TRBD1 (6 bases). The sequence came from a woman aged 18-29 years in good health and CMV-seronegative. The sample comprised PBMCs. The CDR3 sequence is CASSQYPPDSFNEKLFF. The CDR3 nucleotides read TGTGCCAGCAGCCAATATCCTCCGGACAGCTTTAATGAAAAACTGTTTTTT.